This TCR beta chain was identified in a study of blood T cell repertoires in COVID-19. Overall study context: Sites across the United States, Italy and Spain contributed samples from acute and convalescent COVID-19.

CDR1 MRHNA and CDR2 SNTAGT come from the germline V gene. The V end was cut by 4 bases, the J end by 0 bases, with 5 bases between. The CDR3 is 13 residues long. This table comes from immunoSEQ multiplex PCR, and its TCRdb copy is limited to in-frame clones, with some not included. This table holds 250,000 to 300,000 clones, roughly four fifths found once. The chain carries TRBV6-4 and TRBJ2-3, with unresolved D. The clonotype was recovered from a man between 40 and 49 years old who had been exposed to COVID-19. Sequences were obtained from PBMCs or T cells enriched from blood (not recorded which). The CDR3 sequence: CASSAESTDTQYF. The CDR3 DNA sequence: TGTGCCAGCAGTGCGGAGAGCACAGATACGCAGTATTTT.